This TCR beta chain was obtained from a study of CXCR3-negative and CXCR3-positive naive CD8 T cells. The overall study: A total of roughly 140 million TRB reads was generated, with about 1.5 +/- 0.3 million per library. Study results and limitations: Naive subsets showed comparable surface CD5, and TCR interaction strength was also inferred from TRB CDR3 physicochemistry.

It was by 5' RACE with UMI labels that the TRB cDNA libraries were prepared. No DNA is given; TCRdb re-called the 5' RACE reads and lists each CDR3 protein once. The sample data list about 58,000 distinct CDR3 sequences. With regard to this clonotype: Its antigen is still unknown.

This CDR3 has 14 residues. Germline loops: CDR1 SGHNT, CDR2 YYREEE (reference sequence). Sample: naive CXCR3- CD8+ T cells from blood. Subset given: CD45RO-CCR7+CD27+CD95- naive CD8+ T cells lacking CXCR3 (TNR3-). This clonotype was obtained from a human donor in good health. Some clones in this sample may be carry-over from other donors' samples. The V and J genes are TRBV5-4 and TRBJ2-1; TCRdb outputs TRBD1, but without DNA this stays unchecked. This CDR3 is CASTKRGQGNEQFF.